The clone carrying this TCR beta chain was counted a few times. Relative to the germline gene, one junction end is altered; a read error may explain this. The sample contains more than one DNA sequence encoding this CDR3. This sample stems from a study of metastatic and nonmetastatic thyroid tumors. TCRdb re-analyzed the PCR reads through MiXCR. The repertoire consists of over 30,000 clones, with roughly 29% occurring once and the leading ten covering about 7.2%. Each patient came to thyroid surgery without any prior treatment (of any kind). Per germline, CDR1 LNHDA and CDR2 SQIVND (reference sequence). The CDR3 has 14 residues.

The sample was blood. The receptor's source is a female donor with papillary thyroid cancer or a benign thyroid nodule (not recorded which). Some clones in this sample may be carry-over from other donors' samples. The chain joins TRBV19 to TRBJ2-7; possible D gene TRBD2, 6 bases. The CDR3 sequence: CASSVGGGSYEQYF. Here the CDR3 DNA reads TGTGCCAGTAGCGTCGGGGGTGGGTCCTATGAGCAGTACTTC.